One sample yielded the 13 T cell receptor beta chains listed below, sequenced in a study of cytomegalovirus exposure and HLA in healthy donors. Here immunoSEQ multiplex PCR was the method, and the copy in TCRdb shows in-frame clones only, minus some. Altogether some 150,000 clones are present, 87% being singletons, with the ten largest covering roughly 4.3%. The sample taken for sequencing was PBMCs. The receptors were gathered from a man in his late teens or twenties in good health and CMV-seropositive.

DNA of the CDR3: TGTGCCACCAGCAGAGATAAGGCGAGCGCCTCACCCCTCCACTTT. This codes for CATSRDKASASPLHF. This chain joins TRBV15 and TRBJ1-6, with D unclear. Trimming shortened V by 0 bases and J by 10 bases, and 13 bases separated the two germline ends. Per germline, CDR1 LNHNV and CDR2 YYDKDF (reference sequence). This CDR3 has 15 residues. Drawing the rest from reference TRBV15 and TRBJ1-6, the complete variable domain is DAMVIQNPRYQVTQFGKPVTLSCSQTLNHNVMYWYQQKSSQAPKLLFHYYDKDFNNEADTPDNFQSRRPNTSFCFLDIRSPGLGDTAMYLCATSRDKASASPLHFGNGTRLTVT.

The CDR3 coding sequence is TGTGCCAGCAGTAGGGACAGGGGGGCGGCTAATGAAAAACTGTTTTTT. It specifies CASSRDRGAANEKLFF. The chain links TRBV2 to TRBJ1-4; 11 bases match TRBD1. Trimming took 5 bases from V and 3 from J; bases not matched to a gene: 5. In germline, CDR1 is SNHLY, CDR2 FYNNEI. This CDR3 has 16 residues. The full variable domain, completed using reference TRBV2 and TRBJ1-4, is EPEVTQTPSHQVTQMGQEVILRCVPISNHLYFYWYRQILGQKVEFLVSFYNNEISEKSEIFDDQFSVERPDGSNFTLKIRSTKLEDSAMYFCASSRDRGAANEKLFFGSGTQLSVL.

The chain combines TRBV19 with TRBJ1-5, with D uncertain. V was clipped by 5 bases and J by 9 bases, with 17 bases between them. Germline V lookup: CDR1 LNHDA, CDR2 SQIVND (reference sequence). The CDR3 is made up of 14 amino acids. The CDR3 spells CASSPVEGPRPQHF. The CDR3 DNA reads TGTGCCAGTAGTCCAGTGGAGGGCCCACGGCCCCAGCATTTT.

The chain is built from TRBV28 and TRBJ2-7; no clear D. Trimming shortened V by 3 bases and J by 2 bases, and 8 bases separated the two germline ends. There are 13 residues in the CDR3. From germline, CDR1 is MDHEN and CDR2 SYDVKM. The CDR3 here is CASSLVKPYEQYF. The CDR3 bases are TGTGCCAGCAGTTTGGTGAAGCCCTACGAGCAGTACTTC.

The rearrangement uses TRBV5-1 and TRBJ1-1, with D unclear. V gave up 4 bases and J gave up 4 bases, with 14 bases separating them. CDR3 size: 14 residues. Germline CDR1 is SGHRS and CDR2 is YFSETQ. CDR3 protein: CASSPGAEGTEAFF. The CDR3 DNA reads TGCGCCAGCAGCCCCGGAGCGGAGGGCACTGAAGCTTTCTTT.

This rearrangement joins TRBV19 to TRBJ2-7; a weak D match, TRBD1 (6 bases). CDR1 LNHDA and CDR2 SQIVND come from the germline V gene (reference sequence). V lost 4 bases, J lost 3 bases, and 10 bases lay in between. This CDR3 contains 13 residues. Here the CDR3 DNA reads TGTGCCAGTAGTACACAAGGGGGCTACGAGCAGTACTTC. This encodes CASSTQGGYEQYF.

The chain recombines TRBV6-1 with TRBJ2-6, with 12 bases lining up with TRBD2. J gave up 0 bases and V 2 bases, and 5 bases lay outside the gene matches. Per germline, CDR1 MNHNS and CDR2 SASEGT. This CDR3 region has 19 residues. CDR3: CASSERTSGDPSGANVLTF. The CDR3 region has the DNA TGTGCCAGCAGTGAAAGGACTAGCGGGGACCCCTCTGGGGCCAACGTCCTGACTTTC.

Comment on this clone: This sample also contains other DNA sequences that code for the same CDR3. This chain connects TRBV7-9 to TRBJ1-1; D unclear. The CDR3 has 13 amino acids. The ends were cut back, 3 bases at V and 5 bases at J, with 10 bases in the middle. Germline V gene lookup returns CDR1 SEHNR and CDR2 FQNEAQ (reference sequence). The CDR3 bases are TGTGCCAGCAGCTTCTTCGAGGGAACTGAAGCTTTCTTT. Amino acids: CASSFFEGTEAFF.

This clone appeared many times. The chain employs TRBV5-4 and TRBJ1-2, with D perhaps TRBD1 (6 bases). Germline CDR1 SGHNT, CDR2 YYREEE (reference sequence). The CDR3 totals 15 residues. The ends were cut back, 4 bases at V and 4 bases at J, with 17 bases in the middle. The CDR3 sequence: CASSIPEGGPYGYTF. In DNA form, the CDR3 reads TGTGCCAGCAGCATCCCCGAGGGGGGGCCCTATGGCTACACCTTC.

The chain links TRBV6-6 to TRBJ2-7, with 8 bases matching TRBD1. This CDR3 contains 13 residues. The junction had 7 bases not matched to a gene; V was cut back by 6 bases and J by 6 bases. Germline assignment: CDR1 MNHNY and CDR2 SVGAGI (reference sequence). CDR3 DNA sequence: TGTGCCAGCAGCCAGGGGGCGCTTGGCGAGCAGTACTTC. Translated: CASSQGALGEQYF.

The rearrangement links TRBV2 to TRBJ2-3, with TRBD1 matching 10 bases. V dropped 7 bases and J dropped 10; count of bases not matched to a gene: 11. The CDR3 spans 14 residues. Germline V CDR1 and CDR2: SNHLY, FYNNEI. CDR3 sequence: CASTRDRGAWAQYF. The CDR3 DNA is TGTGCCAGCACCCGGGACAGGGGAGCTTGGGCGCAGTATTTT.

In DNA form, the CDR3 reads TGTGCCAGCAGCTCCTCCCCTCAGGGCCACTACGAGCAGTACTTC. Translated: CASSSSPQGHYEQYF. The chain combines TRBV7-9 with TRBJ2-7, with D perhaps matching TRBD1 (5 bases). The CDR3 is made up of 15 amino acids. V was trimmed by 4 bases and J by 3 bases, leaving 16 bases between them. Per the germline V gene, CDR1 is SEHNR and CDR2 is FQNEAQ (reference sequence).

The chain combines TRBV29-1 with TRBJ2-1; TRBD2 matches 7 bases. The ends lost 4 bases at V and 8 bases at J; junction bases unmatched: 5. Per the germline V gene, CDR1 is SQVTM and CDR2 is ANQGSEA. There are 12 residues in the CDR3. CDR3 protein: CSVGEGTHEQFF. Here the CDR3 DNA reads TGCAGCGTTGGGGAGGGGACGCATGAGCAGTTCTTC.